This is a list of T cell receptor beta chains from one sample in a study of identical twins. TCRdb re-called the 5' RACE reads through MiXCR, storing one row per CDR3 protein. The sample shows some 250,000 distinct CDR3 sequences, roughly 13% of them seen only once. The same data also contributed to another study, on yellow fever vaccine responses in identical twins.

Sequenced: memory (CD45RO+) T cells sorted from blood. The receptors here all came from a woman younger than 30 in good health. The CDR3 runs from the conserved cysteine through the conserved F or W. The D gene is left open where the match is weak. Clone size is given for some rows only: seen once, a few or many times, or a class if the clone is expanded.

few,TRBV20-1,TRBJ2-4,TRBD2,CSAPPLRGLEQKNIQYF,TGCAGTGCCCCTCCCCTCCGGGGACTAGAGCAGAAAAACATTCAGTACTTC
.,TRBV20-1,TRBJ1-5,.,CSAIKGSHSNQPQHF,TGCAGTGCTATTAAGGGCAGTCATAGCAATCAGCCCCAGCATTTT
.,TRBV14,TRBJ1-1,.,CASSQEGRGRAFF,TGTGCCAGCAGCCAAGAGGGTCGGGGAAGAGCTTTCTTT
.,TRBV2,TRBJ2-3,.,CASSRRGGGQTDTQYF,TGTGCCAGCAGTCGACGCGGTGGAGGGCAGACAGATACGCAGTATTTT
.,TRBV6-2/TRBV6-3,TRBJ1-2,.,CASSYSQGTLQGYTF,TGTGCCAGCAGTTACTCTCAAGGGACGTTGCAGGGCTACACCTTC
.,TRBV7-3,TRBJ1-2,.,CASSLGGPANYGYTF,TGTGCCAGCAGCTTAGGGGGCCCGGCCAACTATGGCTACACCTTC
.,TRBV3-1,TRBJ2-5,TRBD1,CASSEGWGQGIEETQYF,TGTGCCAGCAGCGAAGGATGGGGACAGGGTATCGAAGAGACCCAGTACTTC
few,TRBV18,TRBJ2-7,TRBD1,CASSLRDSPYEQYF,TGTGCCAGCTCACTCCGGGACAGTCCCTACGAGCAGTACTTC
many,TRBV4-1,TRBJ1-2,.,CASSRMGSPDF,TGCGCCAGCAGCCGCATGGGCAGCCCCGACTTC
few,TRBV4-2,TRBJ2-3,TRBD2,CASSQAIAGGQDTQYF,TGTGCCAGCAGCCAAGCCATAGCGGGGGGGCAGGATACGCAGTATTTT
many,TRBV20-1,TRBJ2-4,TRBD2,CSARGLAGGKTLAKNIQYF,TGCAGTGCTAGAGGACTAGCGGGGGGGAAAACCTTAGCCAAAAACATTCAGTACTTC
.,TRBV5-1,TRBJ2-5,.,CASSSGRHQETQYF,TGCGCCAGCAGCTCGGGACGACACCAAGAGACCCAGTACTTC
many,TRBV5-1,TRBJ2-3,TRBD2,CASRPIAGGPGDTQYF,TGCGCCAGCAGGCCCATAGCGGGGGGGCCGGGAGATACGCAGTATTTT
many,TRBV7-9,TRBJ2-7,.,CASSLSGIGNEQYF,TGTGCCAGCAGCTTAAGCGGAATAGGGAACGAGCAGTACTTC
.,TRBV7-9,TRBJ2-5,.,CASSSLLTSWGETQYF,TGTGCCAGCAGCTCCCTCCTGACTAGTTGGGGAGAGACCCAGTACTTC
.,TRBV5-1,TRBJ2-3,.,CASSWSRGISTDTQYF,TGCGCCAGCAGCTGGTCAAGGGGTATTAGCACAGATACGCAGTATTTT
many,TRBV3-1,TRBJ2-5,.,CASSPWQGPQETQYF,TGTGCCAGCAGCCCCTGGCAGGGCCCCCAAGAGACCCAGTACTTC
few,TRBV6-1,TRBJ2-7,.,CASSPTFLAGGEQYF,TGTGCCAGCAGTCCTACTTTCCTAGCTGGGGGAGAGCAGTACTTC
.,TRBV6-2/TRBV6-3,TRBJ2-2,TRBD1,CASSTTGGPNTGELFF,TGTGCCAGCAGCACCACAGGGGGCCCAAACACCGGGGAGCTGTTTTTT
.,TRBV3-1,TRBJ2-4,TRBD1,CASSYDRGSENIQYF,TGTGCCAGCAGCTACGACAGGGGGAGTGAAAACATTCAGTACTTC
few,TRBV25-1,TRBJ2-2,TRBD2,CASRGGASGSGELFF,TGTGCCAGCAGGGGGGGCGCTAGCGGGAGTGGGGAGCTGTTTTTT
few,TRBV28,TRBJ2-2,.,CASSFRAVDGELFF,TGTGCCAGCAGTTTCAGGGCCGTCGACGGGGAGCTGTTTTTT
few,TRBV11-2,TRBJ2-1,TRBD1,CASRVLDRGPYNEQFF,TGTGCCAGCAGGGTTCTGGACAGGGGTCCCTACAATGAGCAGTTCTTC
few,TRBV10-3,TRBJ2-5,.,CARSQGLGETQYF,TGTGCCAGATCCCAGGGGTTGGGGGAGACCCAGTACTTC
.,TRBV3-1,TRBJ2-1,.,CASREGAYNEQFF,TGTGCCAGCAGAGAGGGAGCCTACAATGAGCAGTTCTTC
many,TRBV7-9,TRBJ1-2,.,CASSLGTHGYTF,TGTGCCAGCAGCTTAGGGACGCATGGCTACACCTTC
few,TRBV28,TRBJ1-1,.,CASISATEAFF,TGTGCCAGCATTTCAGCAACTGAAGCTTTCTTT
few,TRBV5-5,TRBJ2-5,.,CASSPSPWGRQETQYF,TGTGCCAGCAGCCCGAGTCCCTGGGGCCGGCAAGAGACCCAGTACTTC
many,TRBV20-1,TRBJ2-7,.,CSARGAPATYEQYF,TGCAGTGCTAGAGGGGCGCCAGCGACCTACGAGCAGTACTTC
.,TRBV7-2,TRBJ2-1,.,CASSSRPGSGEQFF,TGTGCCAGCAGCTCCCGACCGGGAAGTGGTGAGCAGTTCTTC
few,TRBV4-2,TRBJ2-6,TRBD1,CASSPVGTGGTGANVLTF,TGTGCCAGCAGCCCTGTAGGGACAGGAGGGACTGGGGCCAACGTCCTGACTTTC
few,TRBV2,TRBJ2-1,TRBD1,CASKSRGLANEQFF,TGTGCCAGCAAGTCCAGGGGGTTAGCCAATGAGCAGTTCTTC
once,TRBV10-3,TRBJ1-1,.,CAISRGENTEAFF,TGTGCCATCAGCCGAGGGGAGAACACTGAAGCTTTCTTT
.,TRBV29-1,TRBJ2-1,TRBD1,CSGQTGANEQFF,TGCAGCGGCCAGACAGGGGCAAATGAGCAGTTCTTC
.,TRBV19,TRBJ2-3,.,CASSLGTLTDTQYF,TGTGCCAGTAGTCTTGGGACTTTGACAGATACGCAGTATTTT
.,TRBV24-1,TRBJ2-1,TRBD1,CATSDPGGAGDEQFF,TGTGCCACCAGTGACCCAGGGGGCGCGGGCGATGAGCAGTTCTTC
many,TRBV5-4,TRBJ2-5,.,CASSSSSYETQYF,TGTGCCAGCAGCTCATCAAGCTACGAGACCCAGTACTTC
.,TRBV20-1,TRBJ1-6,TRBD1,CSARPGTVYNSPLHF,TGCAGTGCTAGACCCGGGACAGTTTATAATTCACCCCTCCACTTT
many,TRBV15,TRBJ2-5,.,CATSRGSQETQYF,TGTGCCACCAGCAGAGGGTCTCAAGAGACCCAGTACTTC
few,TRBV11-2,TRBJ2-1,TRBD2,CASSSRIPGLAGYNEQFF,TGTGCCAGCAGCTCTAGGATCCCGGGACTAGCGGGATACAATGAGCAGTTCTTC
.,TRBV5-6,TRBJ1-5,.,CASSSSISNQPQHF,TGTGCCAGCAGCTCGTCGATTAGCAATCAGCCCCAGCATTTT
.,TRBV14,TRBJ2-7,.,CASSQAHGSVTYEQYF,TGTGCCAGCAGCCAAGCTCACGGGAGTGTAACCTACGAGCAGTACTTC
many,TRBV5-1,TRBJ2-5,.,CASSLVSEGQETQYF,TGCGCCAGCAGCTTGGTCAGTGAGGGGCAAGAGACCCAGTACTTC
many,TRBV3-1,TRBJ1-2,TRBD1,CASSSTGMGGYTF,TGTGCCAGCAGCTCGACAGGGATGGGAGGCTACACCTTC
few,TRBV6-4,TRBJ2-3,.,CASSEAVTDTQYF,TGTGCCAGCAGTGAGGCAGTCACAGATACGCAGTATTTT
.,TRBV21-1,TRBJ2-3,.,CASSKAHRVLTDTQYF,TGTGCCAGCAGCAAAGCGCACAGGGTATTGACAGATACGCAGTATTTT
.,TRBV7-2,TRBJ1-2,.,CASSRDNYGYTF,TGTGCCAGCAGTCGGGACAACTATGGCTACACCTTC
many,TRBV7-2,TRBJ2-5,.,CASSPSSMETQYF,TGTGCCAGCAGCCCAAGTTCTATGGAGACCCAGTACTTC
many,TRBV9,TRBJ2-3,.,CASSVLSEGSTDTQYF,TGTGCCAGCAGCGTATTATCAGAGGGAAGCACAGATACGCAGTATTTT
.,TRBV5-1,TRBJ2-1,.,CASSPDGVSYNEQFF,TGCGCCAGCAGCCCGGACGGGGTTTCCTACAATGAGCAGTTCTTC